The entry that follows covers one T cell receptor (beta chain) sequence. Its antigen is still unknown. No qualities accompany the bases; no much larger clone lies one base away. The data originate from a study of blood T cell repertoires in COVID-19 (dated by TCRdb to 2020 to 2022). Looking at the study overall: Samples covering the acute and convalescent phases of COVID-19 were provided by collaborators in the United States, Italy and Spain. The dataset comprised deeply sampled blood TCRbeta repertoires from subjects exposed to, actively infected with, or recovered from COVID-19. Where HLA class I and class II types were available, the types were taken from metadata supplied by the sample provider, not from assay-based typing. The samples were drawn from two sources: the first 160 participants of the ongoing ImmuneRACE study, and approximately 1,300 subjects contributed by 6 global collaborators. A freely available public database, intended as a resource for researchers studying the immune response to SARS-CoV-2, is where the repertoires were released. Sample metadata almost always included a de-identified subject ID, COVID-19 status, age in years and sex. The prospective study material was composed of cDNA or gDNA derived from T cells, B-cell-depleted T cells, or PBMCs. What the study reported, not specific to this receptor: The amount of clinical and demographic metadata varied by source and participant and was provided uncurated.

The immunoSEQ Assay, a bias-controlled multiplex PCR, was used to amplify TCRbeta CDR3 regions from genomic DNA. The study's processing was this. Within the assay, amplification of reference gene primers was used to estimate how many nucleated cells each sample contained. To quantify the absolute abundance of each unique TCRbeta CDR3 rearrangement, sequence reads were collapsed and filtered. Productive Simpson clonality was computed per sample as the square root of Simpson's diversity index over productive rearrangements. Not all clones reach the TCRdb copy of this immuneACCESS table, which keeps in-frame sequences only. Checked studies attribute under half of the gap to unresolved V genes and leave the rest unexplained. V and J calls and clone size come straight from that table; D and trimming were deduced from the DNA. Present in this sample are around 270,000 clones, roughly 88% of which were seen just once. Over 2.5% of the sample is in the top ten clones.

Participants in the prospective study were enrolled through a virtual design, were aged roughly 18 to 100 years, and lived in about two dozen United States geographic areas. In the prospective study, participants were assigned to cohorts based on the clinical history participants reported in a screening survey and a study questionnaire. Exposed participants had been in contact with someone with a PCR-confirmed or clinician-diagnosed COVID-19 case within 2 weeks of study entry. Each participant in the prospective study had whole blood, serum and a nasopharyngeal or oropharyngeal swab collected by mobile phlebotomists. Participants in the prospective study had the option to provide additional blood draws and questionnaires over a roughly 2-month period. Blood samples from the prospective study were shipped frozen or at room temperature prior to DNA extraction. The CDR3 numbers 17 residues from cysteine through phenylalanine. Only the CDR3 region is kept as DNA, spanning 51 bases read in frame from base 1. For this chain, trimming is 5 bases at the V end and 5 bases at the J end, and the number of junction bases without a gene match is 17. Sequences SGHAT (CDR1) and FQNNGV (CDR2) are obtained from the germline V gene.

The chain was built from TRBV11-2 and TRBJ2-5, with 7 bases matching TRBD2. The sequenced sample was PBMCs or T cells enriched from blood (not recorded which). This clonotype originated in a woman in her 40s who had been exposed to COVID-19. The nucleotide sequence is given as TGTGCCAGCAGCCCATCAAGGCTAGCGGTGATGGGGGAGACCCAGTACTTC. Its protein reads: CASSPSRLAVMGETQYF.